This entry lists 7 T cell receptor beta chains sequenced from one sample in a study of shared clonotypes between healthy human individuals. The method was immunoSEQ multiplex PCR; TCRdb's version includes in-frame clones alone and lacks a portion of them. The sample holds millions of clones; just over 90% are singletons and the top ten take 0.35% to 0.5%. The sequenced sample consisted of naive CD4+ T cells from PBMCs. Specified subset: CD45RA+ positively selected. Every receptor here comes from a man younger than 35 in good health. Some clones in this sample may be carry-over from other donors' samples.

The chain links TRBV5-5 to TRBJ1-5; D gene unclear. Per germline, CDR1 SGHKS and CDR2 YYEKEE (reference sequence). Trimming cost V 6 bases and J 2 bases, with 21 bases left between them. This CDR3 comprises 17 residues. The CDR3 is CASTQQPNSGGNQPQHF. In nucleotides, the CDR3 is TGTGCCAGCACCCAACAACCGAACAGCGGGGGCAATCAGCCCCAGCATTTT.

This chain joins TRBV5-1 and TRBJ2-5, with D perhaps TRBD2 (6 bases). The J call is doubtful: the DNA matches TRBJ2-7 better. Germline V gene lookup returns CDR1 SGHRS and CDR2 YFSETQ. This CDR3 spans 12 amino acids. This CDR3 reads CASSPEGSEQYF. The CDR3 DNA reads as TGCGCCAGCAGCCCGGAGGGTAGCGAGCAGTACTTC.

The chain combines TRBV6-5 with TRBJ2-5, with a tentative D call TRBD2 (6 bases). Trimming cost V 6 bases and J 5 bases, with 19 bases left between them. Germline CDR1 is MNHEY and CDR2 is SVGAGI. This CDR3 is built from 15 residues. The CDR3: CASRLHVSRGETQYF. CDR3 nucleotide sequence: TGTGCCAGCAGATTACACGTCTCTCGGGGGGAGACCCAGTACTTC.

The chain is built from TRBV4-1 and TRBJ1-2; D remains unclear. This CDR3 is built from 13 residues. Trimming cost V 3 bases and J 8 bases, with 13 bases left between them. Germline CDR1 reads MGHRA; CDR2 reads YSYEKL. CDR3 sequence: CASSQDEVSGYTF. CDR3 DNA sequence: TGCGCCAGCAGCCAGGATGAGGTGTCCGGCTACACCTTC.

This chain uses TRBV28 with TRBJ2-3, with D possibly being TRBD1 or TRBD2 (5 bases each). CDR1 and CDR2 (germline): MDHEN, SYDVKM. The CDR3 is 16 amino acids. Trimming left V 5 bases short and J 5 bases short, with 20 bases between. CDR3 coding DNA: TGTGCCAGCAGTCTCCCCCGGGGCGACCCAGGAGATACGCAGTATTTT. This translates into CASSLPRGDPGDTQYF.

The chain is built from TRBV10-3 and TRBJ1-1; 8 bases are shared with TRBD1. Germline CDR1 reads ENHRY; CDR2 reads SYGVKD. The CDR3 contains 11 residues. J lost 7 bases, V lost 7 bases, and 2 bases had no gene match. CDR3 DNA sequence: TGTGCCATCAAGGGACAGGTTGAAGCTTTCTTT. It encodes CAIKGQVEAFF.

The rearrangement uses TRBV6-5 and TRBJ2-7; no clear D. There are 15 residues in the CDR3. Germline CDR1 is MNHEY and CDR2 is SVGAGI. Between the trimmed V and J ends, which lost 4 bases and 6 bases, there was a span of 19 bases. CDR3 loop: CASSFSGTGTGEQYF. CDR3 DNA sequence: TGTGCCAGCAGTTTCTCGGGTACTGGAACGGGCGAGCAGTACTTC.